The TCR beta chain described here comes from a study of beta chain features in type 1 diabetes. Study context: The study found patients and healthy donors alike in age, gender and cell yields. The samples had roughly 110 million sorted cells examined in all. Broader study findings: Type 1 diabetes patients had moderately but significantly shorter TCRB CDR3s in all four CD4+ subsets.

In germline, CDR1 is DFQATT, CDR2 SNEGSKA (reference sequence). V dropped 5 bases and J dropped 1 base, with 5 bases sitting between them. This CDR3 is 11 amino acids long. The authors sorted CD4+ naive, central memory, regulatory and stem cell-like memory cells via CD45RO/CCR7/CD25/CD127/CD95/CD27. The purity of all sorted populations exceeded 95%. The whole isolated RNA underwent reverse transcription, so sequencing captured expressed TCRB transcripts. Sequenced by immunoSEQ multiplex PCR; TCRdb stores in-frame clones only, minus some. In the table there are approximately 600,000 clones, 9.5% to 15% of which are singletons. For this clone: Its antigen is not identified.

V and J are TRBV20-1 and TRBJ2-5, with D uncertain. This clonotype was sampled from a man aged 25 to 40 with type 1 diabetes. The sequenced sample was naive CD4+ T cells from blood. The CDR3 nucleotides are TGCAGTGCTGAGATCCAAGAGACCCAGTACTTC. Amino acids: CSAEIQETQYF.